Presented here are 18 T cell receptor beta chains from one specimen sequenced in a study of long-term antiretroviral therapy in people with HIV. Researchers report immunoSEQ v3.0 was run at survey level. Clones were sequenced by immunoSEQ multiplex PCR, and TCRdb holds only the in-frame ones, with some missing. The sample gives 9,000 to 13,000 clones, roughly four fifths of which show up once; 15% to 20% is in the top ten. The source was unsorted PBMCs, collected 1.8 years after starting antiretroviral therapy. The receptor set was obtained from a man in his forties with HIV.

This chain links TRBV4-2 with TRBJ2-1; D call uncertain. Germline loops: CDR1 LGHNA, CDR2 YNFKEQ. Deletions cut 0 bases from V and 5 bases from J, with 11 bases between. The CDR3 has 15 residues. CDR3 nucleotides: TGTGCCAGCAGCCAAGATCTTCACTCAAACAATGAGCAGTTCTTC. It yields the protein CASSQDLHSNNEQFF.

Within the sample, this clone is medium-sized. V and J are TRBV5-1 and TRBJ2-7; TRBD2 agrees at 9 bases. V lost 4 bases to trimming and J lost 1 base; unmatched junction nucleotides: 15. The CDR3 contains 18 residues. CDR1 and CDR2 from the germline V gene are SGHRS and YFSETQ. The CDR3 spells CASSPGRGPGLASYEQYF. In DNA, the CDR3 is TGCGCCAGCAGCCCCGGCCGGGGCCCGGGACTAGCATCCTACGAGCAGTACTTC. Full variable domain (missing parts from reference TRBV5-1 and TRBJ2-7): KAGVTQTPRYLIKTRGQQVTLSCSPISGHRSVSWYQQTPGQGLQFLFEYFSETQRNKGNFPGRFSGRQFSNSRSEMNVSTLELGDSALYLCASSPGRGPGLASYEQYFGPGTRLTVT.

The rearrangement links TRBV4-1 to TRBJ2-7; D gene uncertain. From germline, CDR1 is MGHRA and CDR2 YSYEKL. Trimming removed 0 bases at V and 3 bases at J, with 3 bases between. This CDR3 is 12 amino acids long. Here the CDR3 reads CASSQDLYEQYF. In nucleotides, the CDR3 is TGCGCCAGCAGCCAAGATCTCTACGAGCAGTACTTC.

This clone appeared a few times. J is TRBJ2-5 and V is TRBV7-6; D assignment may be TRBD1 or TRBD2 (5 bases each). V lost 7 bases and J lost 1, with 16 bases in between. This CDR3 is 15 amino acids long. In germline, CDR1 is SGHVS, CDR2 FNYEAQ. The CDR3 nucleotides read TGTGCCAGCAAGAGACAGACTACCGCCCAAGAGACCCAGTACTTC. Protein product: CASKRQTTAQETQYF. The full variable domain, completed using reference TRBV7-6 and TRBJ2-5, is GAGVSQSPRYKVTKRGQDVALRCDPISGHVSLYWYRQALGQGPEFLTYFNYEAQQDKSGLPNDRFSAERPEGSISTLTIQRTEQRDSAMYRCASKRQTTAQETQYFGPGTRLLVL.

This clone was observed a few times. The rearrangement uses TRBV4-3 and TRBJ1-1; D may be TRBD1 (6 bases). Per the germline V gene, CDR1 is LGHNA and CDR2 is YSLEER. The CDR3 covers 16 residues. Between the trimmed V and J ends, which lost 1 base and 1 base, there was a span of 13 bases. The CDR3 region is CASSQGTGSWNTEAFF. Written as DNA, the CDR3 is TGCGCCAGCAGCCAAGGAACAGGGTCCTGGAACACTGAAGCTTTCTTT.

CDR3 nucleotide sequence: TGTGCCAGTAGTATATTGACAGCGAGCTCCTACGAGCAGTACTTC. Its translation: CASSILTASSYEQYF. This sequence joins TRBV19 and TRBJ2-7; possible D gene TRBD1, 5 bases. V dropped 2 bases and J dropped 0 bases, with 11 bases sitting between them. CDR1 is LNHDA and CDR2 is SQIVND in the germline V gene (reference sequence). This CDR3 has 15 residues.

CDR3 in DNA: TGTGCCAGCAGTCTCGGGAGGAGGGGCAACACTGAAGCTTTCTTT. It specifies CASSLGRRGNTEAFF. The chain uses TRBV28 and TRBJ1-1, with D maybe TRBD1 (5 bases). The ends were cut back, 5 bases at V and 2 bases at J, with 15 bases in the middle. The CDR3 totals 15 residues. The germline gives CDR1 MDHEN, CDR2 SYDVKM.

The V gene is TRBV7-3, the J gene TRBJ2-7; D may be TRBD1 or TRBD2 (5 bases each). Germline V gives CDR1 SGHTA, CDR2 FQGTGA. V shed 4 bases and J shed 2 bases, with 15 bases lying between them. The CDR3 runs to 15 residues. The CDR3 DNA is TGTGCCAGCAGCTACGGGGCAGGGATTACCTACGAGCAGTACTTC. Protein: CASSYGAGITYEQYF.

This clone appeared once. The chain joins TRBV28 to TRBJ1-2, with D tentatively TRBD1 (5 bases). Germline V CDR1 and CDR2: MDHEN, SYDVKM. This CDR3 is built from 13 residues. V was cut by 3 bases and J by 7 bases, with 12 bases left in between. The CDR3 sequence is CASSLRRAIGYTF. DNA of the CDR3: TGTGCCAGCAGTTTGCGCAGGGCGATTGGCTACACCTTC.

The chain links TRBV30 to TRBJ1-4; 10 bases align to TRBD1. The CDR3 has 13 amino acids. With 5 bases clipped from V and 3 bases from J, the junction kept 0 bases outside the gene matches. Per the germline V gene, CDR1 is GTSNPN and CDR2 is SVGIG (reference sequence). The CDR3 sequence is CAWGQGANEKLFF. CDR3 bases: TGTGCCTGGGGACAGGGGGCTAATGAAAAACTGTTTTTT.

CDR3 sequence reads: CASSVSNRDDNEQFF. The CDR3 coding sequence is TGCGCCAGCAGCGTGTCGAACCGGGACGACAATGAGCAGTTCTTC. The chain uses TRBV5-1 and TRBJ2-1; either TRBD1 or TRBD2 may fit D (5 bases each). Deletions cut 4 bases from V and 5 bases from J, with 16 bases between. Germline lookup yields CDR1 SGHRS and CDR2 YFSETQ. The CDR3 covers 15 residues.

The rearrangement joins TRBV27 to TRBJ2-1; D may correspond to TRBD1 or TRBD2 (5 bases each). V gave up 4 bases and J gave up 3 bases, with 10 bases separating them. CDR3 length equals 14 residues. Germline V lookup: CDR1 MNHEY, CDR2 SMNVEV (reference sequence). CDR3 loop: CASSSGAGYNEQFF. The CDR3 nucleotides read TGTGCCAGCAGTTCCGGGGCGGGCTACAATGAGCAGTTCTTC.

The chain has TRBV28 and TRBJ2-2, with 16 bases matching TRBD2. Germline CDR1 is MDHEN and CDR2 is SYDVKM. There are 19 residues in the CDR3. V trimming: 5 bases; J trimming: 4 bases; junction bases outside the gene matches: 10. The CDR3 protein is CASSPFPGLAGGFTGELFF. CDR3 nucleotide sequence: TGTGCCAGCAGTCCGTTTCCGGGACTAGCGGGAGGGTTCACCGGGGAGCTGTTTTTT.

The table lists this clone with a count of one. This chain joins TRBV11-2 and TRBJ2-5; 7 bases fit TRBD2. V dropped 3 bases and J dropped 0; count of bases not matched to a gene: 4. Germline loops: CDR1 SGHAT, CDR2 FQNNGV. The CDR3 is made up of 15 amino acids. The CDR3 sequence: CASSLGLADQETQYF. The CDR3 DNA reads TGTGCCAGCAGCTTGGGCCTAGCGGACCAAGAGACCCAGTACTTC.

The chain has TRBV25-1 and TRBJ1-2, with D possibly being TRBD1 (5 bases). Trimming took 8 bases from V and 8 from J, leaving 27 bases between them. The CDR3 loop spans 16 amino acids. CDR1 MGHDK and CDR2 SYGVNS come from the germline V gene. In nucleotides, the CDR3 is TGTGCCAGCGGATGGGGTGGCGGGGGAGGCAATAGGGGCTACACCTTC. Its protein is CASGWGGGGGNRGYTF.

For this clone: This may come from a read error, since a much larger clone is one base off. The chain combines TRBV27 with TRBJ1-4, with D uncertain. Germline CDR1 MNHEY, CDR2 SMNVEV (reference sequence). This CDR3 spans 15 amino acids. The CDR3 DNA sequence: TGTGCCGGCAGTCCAAACTGGGGTTCTAATGAAAAACTGTTTTTT. Encoded protein: CAGSPNWGSNEKLFF.

V and J are TRBV27 and TRBJ2-3; unclear D gene. The V gene's germline CDR1 is MNHEY and CDR2 SMNVEV (reference sequence). Trimming took off 8 bases at V and 0 bases at J, with 9 bases between the two ends. The CDR3 spans 13 residues. CDR3 in DNA: TGTGCCAGCTCGCGTATCAGCACAGATACGCAGTATTTT. The encoded protein is CASSRISTDTQYF.

The chain recombines TRBV15 with TRBJ2-7, with D hard to call. The CDR3 has 13 residues. Per the germline V gene, CDR1 is LNHNV and CDR2 is YYDKDF (reference sequence). With 3 bases removed from V and 6 bases from J, the gap between germline ends came to 12 bases. The CDR3 DNA follows: TGTGCCACCAGCAGGGCCTTGGATTTCGAGCAGTACTTC. This sequence encodes CATSRALDFEQYF.